The entry below describes one T cell receptor (beta chain). Its antigen is undetermined. The iRepertoire nested amplicon-rescue multiplex PCR amplified TCR alpha and beta CDR3s from RNA. Input was about 95-400 ng of tissue mRNA or PBMC total RNA. TCRdb passed the multiplex PCR reads through MiXCR, listing each CDR3 protein once. Among more than 110,000 distinct CDR3 sequences listed, 39% were seen once. Trimming took 4 bases from V and 13 from J, leaving 24 bases between them. Germline values: CDR1 SGDLS, CDR2 YYNGEE. CDR3 length equals 16 residues. This sample is drawn from a study of glioma-infiltrating T cells. Points from the study as a whole: Above-expected tissue-blood divergence occurred in all gliomas, most in low-grade ones. CDR3 overlap between tissue and blood was very small.

V gene TRBV9 combines with J gene TRBJ1-6, with D tentatively TRBD1 (5 bases). Sequenced material: glioma tissue, nonneoplastic brain tissue, or PBMCs (not recorded which). The TCR originated in a human donor with low-grade glioma or glioblastoma, undergoing nonglioma brain surgery, or in good health (not recorded which). CDR3 nucleotide sequence: TGTGCCAGCAGCCCTCAGGTCGGGCAGGGTAGTTCTCCCCTCCACTTT. Its protein is CASSPQVGQGSSPLHF.